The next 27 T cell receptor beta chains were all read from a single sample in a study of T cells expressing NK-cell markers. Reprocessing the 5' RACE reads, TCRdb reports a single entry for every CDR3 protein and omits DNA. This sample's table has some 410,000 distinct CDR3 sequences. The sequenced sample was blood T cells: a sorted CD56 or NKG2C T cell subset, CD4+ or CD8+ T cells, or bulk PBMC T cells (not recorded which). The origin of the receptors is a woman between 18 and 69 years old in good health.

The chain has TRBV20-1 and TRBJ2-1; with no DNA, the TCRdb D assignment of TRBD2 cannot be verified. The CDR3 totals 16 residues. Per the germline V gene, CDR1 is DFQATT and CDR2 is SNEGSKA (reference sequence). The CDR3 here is CSASITWTSRSNEQFF.

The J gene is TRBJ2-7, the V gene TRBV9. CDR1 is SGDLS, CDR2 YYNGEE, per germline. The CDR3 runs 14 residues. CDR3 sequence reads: CASSVSGDPYEQYF.

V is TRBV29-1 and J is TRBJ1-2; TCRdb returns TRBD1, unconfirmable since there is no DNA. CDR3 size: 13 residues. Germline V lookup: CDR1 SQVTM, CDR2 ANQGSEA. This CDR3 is CSVENTGAWGYTF.

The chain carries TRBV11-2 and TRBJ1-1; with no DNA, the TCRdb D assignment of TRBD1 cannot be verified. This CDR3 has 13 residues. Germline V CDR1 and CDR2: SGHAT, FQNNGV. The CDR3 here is CASRDRGFAEAFF. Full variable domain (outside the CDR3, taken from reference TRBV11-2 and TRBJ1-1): EAGVAQSPRYKIIEKRQSVAFWCNPISGHATLYWYQQILGQGPKLLIQFQNNGVVDDSQLPKDRFSAERLKGVDSTLKIQPAKLEDSAVYLCASRDRGFAEAFFGQGTRLTVV.

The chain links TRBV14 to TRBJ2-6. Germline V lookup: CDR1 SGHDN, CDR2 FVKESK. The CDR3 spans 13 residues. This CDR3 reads CASSHLSVNVLTF.

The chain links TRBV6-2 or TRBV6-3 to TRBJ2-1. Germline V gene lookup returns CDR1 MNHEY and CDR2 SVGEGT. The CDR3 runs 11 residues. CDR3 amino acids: CASSNTNEQFF.

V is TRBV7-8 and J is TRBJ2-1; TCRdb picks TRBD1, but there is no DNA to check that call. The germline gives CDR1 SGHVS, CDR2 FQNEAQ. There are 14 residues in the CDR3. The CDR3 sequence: CASSSTGVHNEQFF.

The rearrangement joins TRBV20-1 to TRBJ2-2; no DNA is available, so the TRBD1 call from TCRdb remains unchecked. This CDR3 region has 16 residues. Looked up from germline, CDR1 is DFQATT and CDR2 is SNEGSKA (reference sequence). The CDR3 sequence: CSARDRQYRGTGELFF.

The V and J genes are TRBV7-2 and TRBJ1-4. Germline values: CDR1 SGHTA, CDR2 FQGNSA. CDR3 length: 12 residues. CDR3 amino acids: CASSHGNEKLFF.

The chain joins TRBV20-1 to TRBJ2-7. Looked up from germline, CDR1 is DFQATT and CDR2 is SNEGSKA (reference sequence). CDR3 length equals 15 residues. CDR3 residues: CSARDRGTQLYEQYF.

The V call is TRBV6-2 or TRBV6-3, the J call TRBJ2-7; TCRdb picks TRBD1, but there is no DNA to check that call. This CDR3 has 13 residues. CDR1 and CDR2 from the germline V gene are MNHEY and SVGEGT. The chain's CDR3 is CASIGQGFYEQYF.

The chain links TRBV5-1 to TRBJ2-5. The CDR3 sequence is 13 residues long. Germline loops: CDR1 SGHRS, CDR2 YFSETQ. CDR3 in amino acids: CASSLGDWETQYF.

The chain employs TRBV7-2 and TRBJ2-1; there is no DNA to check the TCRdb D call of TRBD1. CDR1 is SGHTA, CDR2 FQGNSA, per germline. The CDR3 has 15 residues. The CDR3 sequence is CASSPGRSSYNEQFF.

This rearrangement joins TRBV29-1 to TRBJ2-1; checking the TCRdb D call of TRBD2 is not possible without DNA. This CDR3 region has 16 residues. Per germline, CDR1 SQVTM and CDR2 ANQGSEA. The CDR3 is CSVEDLAGAGYNEQFF.

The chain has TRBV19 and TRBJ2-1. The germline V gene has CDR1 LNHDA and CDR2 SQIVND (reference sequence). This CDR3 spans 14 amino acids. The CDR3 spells CASSIEGSYNEQFF.

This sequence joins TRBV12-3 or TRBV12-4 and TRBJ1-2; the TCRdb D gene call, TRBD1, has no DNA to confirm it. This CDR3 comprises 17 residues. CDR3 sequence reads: CASSPRPGHRGTYGYTF.

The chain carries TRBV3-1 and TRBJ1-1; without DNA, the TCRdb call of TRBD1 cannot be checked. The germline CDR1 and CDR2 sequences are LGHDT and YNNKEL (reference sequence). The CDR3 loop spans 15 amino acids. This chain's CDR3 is CASSLRRGGNTEAFF. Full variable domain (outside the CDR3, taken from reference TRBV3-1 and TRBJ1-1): DTAVSQTPKYLVTQMGNDKSIKCEQNLGHDTMYWYKQDSKKFLKIMFSYNNKELIINETVPNRFSPKSPDKAHLNLHINSLELGDSAVYFCASSLRRGGNTEAFFGQGTRLTVV.

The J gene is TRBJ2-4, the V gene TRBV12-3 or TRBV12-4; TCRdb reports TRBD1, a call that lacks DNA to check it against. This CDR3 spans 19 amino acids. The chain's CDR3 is CASSQPLGTPVLAKNIQYF.

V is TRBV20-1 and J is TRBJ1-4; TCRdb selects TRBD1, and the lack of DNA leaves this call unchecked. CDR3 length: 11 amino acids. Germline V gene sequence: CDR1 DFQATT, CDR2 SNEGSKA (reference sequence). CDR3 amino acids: CSAPGGEKLFF.

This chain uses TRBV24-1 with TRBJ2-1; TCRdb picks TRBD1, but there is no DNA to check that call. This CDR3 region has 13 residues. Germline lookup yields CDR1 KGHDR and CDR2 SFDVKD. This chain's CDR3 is CATSFARGNEQFF.

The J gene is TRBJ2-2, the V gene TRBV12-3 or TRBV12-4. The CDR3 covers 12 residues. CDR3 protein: CASRRASGELFF.

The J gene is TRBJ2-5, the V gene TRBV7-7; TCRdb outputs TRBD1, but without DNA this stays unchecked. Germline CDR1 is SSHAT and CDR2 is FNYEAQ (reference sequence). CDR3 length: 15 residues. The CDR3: CASSFRMGPQETQYF.

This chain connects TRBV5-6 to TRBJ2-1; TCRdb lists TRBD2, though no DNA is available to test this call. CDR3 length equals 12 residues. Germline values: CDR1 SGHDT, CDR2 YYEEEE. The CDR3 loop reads CASSHTRNEQFF.

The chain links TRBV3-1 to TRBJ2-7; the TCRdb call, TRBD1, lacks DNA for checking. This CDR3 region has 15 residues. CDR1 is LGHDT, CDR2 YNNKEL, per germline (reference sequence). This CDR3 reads CASSRGPGQGNEQYF.

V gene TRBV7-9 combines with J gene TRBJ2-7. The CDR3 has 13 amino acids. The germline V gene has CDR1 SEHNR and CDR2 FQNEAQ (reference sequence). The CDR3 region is CASSLDPGYEQYF.

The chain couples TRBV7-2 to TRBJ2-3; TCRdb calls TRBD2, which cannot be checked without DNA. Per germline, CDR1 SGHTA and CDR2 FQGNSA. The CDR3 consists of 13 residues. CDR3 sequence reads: CASSLGGRRTQYF.

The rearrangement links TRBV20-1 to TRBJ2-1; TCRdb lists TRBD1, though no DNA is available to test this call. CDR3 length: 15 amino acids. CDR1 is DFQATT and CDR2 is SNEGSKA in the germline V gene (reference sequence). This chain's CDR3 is CSARDGQGAGNEQFF.